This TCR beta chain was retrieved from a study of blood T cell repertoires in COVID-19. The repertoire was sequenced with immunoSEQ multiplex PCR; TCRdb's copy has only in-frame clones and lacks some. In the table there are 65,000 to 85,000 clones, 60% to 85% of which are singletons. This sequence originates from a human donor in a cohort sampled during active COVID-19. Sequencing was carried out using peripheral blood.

Here the CDR3 reads CASSYSDRPHYGYTF. In DNA, the CDR3 is TGTGCCAGCAGCTACTCGGACAGGCCCCACTATGGCTACACCTTC. The chain couples TRBV7-9 to TRBJ1-2, with 7 bases identical to TRBD1. The CDR3 covers 15 residues. Per the germline V gene, CDR1 is SEHNR and CDR2 is FQNEAQ (reference sequence). V was clipped by 4 bases and J by 3 bases; unmatched bases: 8.